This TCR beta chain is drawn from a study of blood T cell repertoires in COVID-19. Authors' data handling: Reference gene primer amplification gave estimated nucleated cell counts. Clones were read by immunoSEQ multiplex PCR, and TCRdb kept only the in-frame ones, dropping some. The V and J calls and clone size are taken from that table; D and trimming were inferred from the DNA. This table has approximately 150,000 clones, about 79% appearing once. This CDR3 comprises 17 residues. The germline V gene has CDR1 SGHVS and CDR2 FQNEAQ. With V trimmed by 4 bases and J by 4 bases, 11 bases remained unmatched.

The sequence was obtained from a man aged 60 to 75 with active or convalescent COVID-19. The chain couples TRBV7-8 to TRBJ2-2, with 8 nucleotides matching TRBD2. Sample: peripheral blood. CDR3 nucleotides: TGTGCCAGCAGCTCGGCCGGGACTAGGGCCGTCACCGGGGAGCTGTTTTTT. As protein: CASSSAGTRAVTGELFF. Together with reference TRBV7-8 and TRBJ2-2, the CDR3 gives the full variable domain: GAGVSQSPRYKVAKRGQDVALRCDPISGHVSLFWYQQALGQGPEFLTYFQNEAQLDKSGLPSDRFFAERPEGSVSTLKIQRTQQEDSAVYLCASSSAGTRAVTGELFFGEGSRLTVL.